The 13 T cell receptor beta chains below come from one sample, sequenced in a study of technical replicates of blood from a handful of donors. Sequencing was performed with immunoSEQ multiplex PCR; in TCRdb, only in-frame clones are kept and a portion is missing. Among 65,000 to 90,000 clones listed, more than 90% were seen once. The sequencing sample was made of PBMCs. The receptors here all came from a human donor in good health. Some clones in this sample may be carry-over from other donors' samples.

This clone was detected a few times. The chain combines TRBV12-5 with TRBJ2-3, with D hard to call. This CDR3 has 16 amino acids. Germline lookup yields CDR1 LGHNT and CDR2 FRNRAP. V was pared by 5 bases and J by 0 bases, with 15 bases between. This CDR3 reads CASGPRIPLSTDTQYF. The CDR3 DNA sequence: TGTGCTAGTGGTCCCCGTATTCCCCTTAGCACAGATACGCAGTATTTT.

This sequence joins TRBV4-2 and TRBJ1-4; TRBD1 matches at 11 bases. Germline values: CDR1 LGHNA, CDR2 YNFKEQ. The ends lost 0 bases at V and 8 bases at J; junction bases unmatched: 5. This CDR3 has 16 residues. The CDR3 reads CASSQDSGTGGEKLFF. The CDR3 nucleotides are TGTGCCAGCAGCCAAGATAGCGGGACAGGGGGGGAAAAACTGTTTTTT.

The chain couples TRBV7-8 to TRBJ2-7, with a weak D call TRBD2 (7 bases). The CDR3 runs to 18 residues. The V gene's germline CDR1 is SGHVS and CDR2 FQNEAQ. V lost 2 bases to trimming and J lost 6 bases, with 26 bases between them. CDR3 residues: CASSLNTGTTGRGTEQYF. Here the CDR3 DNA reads TGTGCCAGCAGCTTAAATACCGGGACCACGGGGAGGGGGACCGAGCAGTACTTC. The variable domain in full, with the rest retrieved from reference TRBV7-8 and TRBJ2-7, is GAGVSQSPRYKVAKRGQDVALRCDPISGHVSLFWYQQALGQGPEFLTYFQNEAQLDKSGLPSDRFFAERPEGSVSTLKIQRTQQEDSAVYLCASSLNTGTTGRGTEQYFGPGTRLTVT.

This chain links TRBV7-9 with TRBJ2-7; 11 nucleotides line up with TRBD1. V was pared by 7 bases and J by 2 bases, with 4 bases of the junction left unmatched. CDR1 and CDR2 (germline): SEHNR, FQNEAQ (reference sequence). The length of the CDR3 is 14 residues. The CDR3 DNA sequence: TGTGCCAGCACGGGGACAGGGGGAACCTACGAGCAGTACTTC. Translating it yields CASTGTGGTYEQYF.

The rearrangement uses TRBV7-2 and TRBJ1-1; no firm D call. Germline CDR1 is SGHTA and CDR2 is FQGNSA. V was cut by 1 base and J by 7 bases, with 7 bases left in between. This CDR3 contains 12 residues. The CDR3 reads CASSLVGVEAFF. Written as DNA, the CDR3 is TGTGCCAGCAGCTTAGTTGGAGTTGAAGCTTTCTTT.

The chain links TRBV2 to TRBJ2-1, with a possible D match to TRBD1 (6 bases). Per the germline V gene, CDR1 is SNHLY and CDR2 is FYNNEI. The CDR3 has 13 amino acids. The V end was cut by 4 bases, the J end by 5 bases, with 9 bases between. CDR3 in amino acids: CASSAGQDNEQFF. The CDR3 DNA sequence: TGTGCCAGCAGTGCGGGACAAGACAATGAGCAGTTCTTC.

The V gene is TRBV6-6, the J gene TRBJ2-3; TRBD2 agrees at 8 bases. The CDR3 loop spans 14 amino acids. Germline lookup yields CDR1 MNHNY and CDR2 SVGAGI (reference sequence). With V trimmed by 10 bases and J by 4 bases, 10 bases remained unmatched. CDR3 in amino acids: CAIRGTSTADTQYF. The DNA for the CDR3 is TGTGCCATACGTGGGACTAGTACTGCAGATACGCAGTATTTT.

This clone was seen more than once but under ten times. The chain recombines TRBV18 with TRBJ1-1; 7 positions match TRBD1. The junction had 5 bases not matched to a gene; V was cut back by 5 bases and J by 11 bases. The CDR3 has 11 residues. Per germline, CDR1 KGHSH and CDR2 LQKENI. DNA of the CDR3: TGTGCCAGCTCAACAGGGGTACTCGCTTTCTTT. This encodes CASSTGVLAFF. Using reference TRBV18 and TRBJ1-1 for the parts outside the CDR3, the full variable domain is NAGVMQNPRHLVRRRGQEARLRCSPMKGHSHVYWYRQLPEEGLKFMVYLQKENIIDESGMPKERFSAEFPKEGPSILRIQQVVRGDSAAYFCASSTGVLAFFGQGTRLTVV.

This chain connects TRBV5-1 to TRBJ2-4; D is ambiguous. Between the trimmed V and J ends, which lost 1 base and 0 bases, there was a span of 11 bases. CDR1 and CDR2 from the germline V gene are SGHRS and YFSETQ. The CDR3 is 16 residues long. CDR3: CASSLTTSLAKNIQYF. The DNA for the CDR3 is TGCGCCAGCAGCTTGACGACTTCCTTAGCCAAAAACATTCAGTACTTC.

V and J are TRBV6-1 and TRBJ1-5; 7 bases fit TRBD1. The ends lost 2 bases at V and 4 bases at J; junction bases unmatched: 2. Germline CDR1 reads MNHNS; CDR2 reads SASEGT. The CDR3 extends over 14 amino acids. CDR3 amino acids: CASSESGGNQPQHF. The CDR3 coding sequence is TGTGCCAGCAGTGAATCAGGGGGTAATCAGCCCCAGCATTTT.

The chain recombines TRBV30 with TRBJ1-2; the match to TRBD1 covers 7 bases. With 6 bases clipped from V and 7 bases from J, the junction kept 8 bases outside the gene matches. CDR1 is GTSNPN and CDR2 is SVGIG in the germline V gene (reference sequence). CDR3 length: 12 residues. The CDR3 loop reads CACYEGASGYTF. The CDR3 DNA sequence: TGTGCCTGTTATGAGGGGGCGAGTGGCTACACCTTC.

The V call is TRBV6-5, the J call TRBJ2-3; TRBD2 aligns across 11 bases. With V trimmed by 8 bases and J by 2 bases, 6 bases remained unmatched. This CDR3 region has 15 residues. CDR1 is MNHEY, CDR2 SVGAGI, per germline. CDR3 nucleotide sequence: TGTGCCAGCGCGGGACTAGCGGACCTCACAGATACGCAGTATTTT. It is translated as CASAGLADLTDTQYF.

This chain's CDR3 is CASSPGTGVPDTQYF. The CDR3, as DNA: TGCGCCAGCAGCCCCGGGACAGGGGTACCAGATACGCAGTATTTT. The rearrangement joins TRBV5-1 to TRBJ2-3, with 10 bases fitting TRBD1. V lost 4 bases and J lost 4; bases outside the gene matches: 6. CDR3 length: 15 amino acids. Germline V gives CDR1 SGHRS, CDR2 YFSETQ.